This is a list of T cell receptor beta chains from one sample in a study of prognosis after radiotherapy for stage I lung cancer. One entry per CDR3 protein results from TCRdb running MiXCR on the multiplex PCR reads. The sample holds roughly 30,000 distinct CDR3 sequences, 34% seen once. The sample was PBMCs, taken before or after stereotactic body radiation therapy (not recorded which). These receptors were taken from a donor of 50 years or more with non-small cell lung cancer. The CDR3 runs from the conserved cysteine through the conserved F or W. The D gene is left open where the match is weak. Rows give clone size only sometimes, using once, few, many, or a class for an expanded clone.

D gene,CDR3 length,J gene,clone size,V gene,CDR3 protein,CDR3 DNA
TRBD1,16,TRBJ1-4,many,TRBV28,CASSSPLTGSNEKLFF,TGTGCCAGCAGTTCCCCATTGACAGGGTCCAATGAAAAACTGTTTTTT
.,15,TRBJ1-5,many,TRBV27,CASSSRVGSNQPQHF,TGTGCCAGCAGTTCGCGGGTAGGAAGCAATCAGCCCCAGCATTTT
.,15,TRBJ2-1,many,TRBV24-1,CATSDPLVAYNEQFF,TGTGCCACCAGTGATCCCCTAGTTGCCTACAATGAGCAGTTCTTC
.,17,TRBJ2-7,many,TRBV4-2,CASSQDHMTASNYEQYF,TGTGCCAGCAGCCAAGACCACATGACAGCGTCAAACTACGAGCAGTACTTC
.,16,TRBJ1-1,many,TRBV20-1,CSAAHPSGRTNTEAFF,TGCAGTGCCGCCCACCCTTCGGGGCGGACGAACACTGAAGCTTTCTTT
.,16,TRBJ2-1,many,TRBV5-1,CASSLVGGKGYNEQFF,TGCGCCAGCAGCTTGGTTGGGGGCAAGGGATACAATGAGCAGTTCTTC
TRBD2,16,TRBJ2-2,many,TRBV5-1,CASSFDPGGGTGELFF,TGCGCCAGCAGCTTTGATCCGGGGGGAGGCACCGGGGAGCTGTTTTTT
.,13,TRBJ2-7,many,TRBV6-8,CASTAGAAGEQYF,TGTGCCAGCACTGCGGGGGCCGCGGGCGAGCAGTACTTC
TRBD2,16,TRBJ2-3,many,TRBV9,CASSVVPSGGPDTQYF,TGTGCCAGCAGCGTAGTTCCTAGCGGGGGGCCAGATACGCAGTATTTT
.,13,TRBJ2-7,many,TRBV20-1,CSARERTDYEQYF,TGCAGTGCTAGAGAGAGGACGGACTACGAGCAGTACTTC
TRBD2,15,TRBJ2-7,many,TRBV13,CASSLDAGDSYEQYF,TGTGCCAGCAGCTTAGATGCGGGGGACTCCTACGAGCAGTACTTC
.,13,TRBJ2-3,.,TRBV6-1,CAITRDSTDTQYF,TGTGCCATCACCCGGGACTCCACAGATACGCAGTATTTT
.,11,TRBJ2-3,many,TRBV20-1,CSAAVSDTQYF,TGCAGTGCTGCCGTATCGGATACGCAGTATTTT
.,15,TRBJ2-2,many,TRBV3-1,CASSQDVAVTGELFF,TGTGCCAGCAGCCAAGATGTGGCAGTCACCGGGGAGCTGTTTTTT
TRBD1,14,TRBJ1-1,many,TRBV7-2,CASSSVGQLTEAFF,TGTGCCAGCAGCTCAGTGGGACAGCTCACTGAAGCTTTCTTT
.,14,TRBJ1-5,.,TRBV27,CVTGGGTSNQPQHF,TGTGTCACCGGAGGGGGTACTAGCAATCAGCCCCAGCATTTT
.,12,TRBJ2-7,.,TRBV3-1,CVISQVGAEQYF,TGTGTCATCAGCCAAGTGGGGGCCGAGCAGTACTTC
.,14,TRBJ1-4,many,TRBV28,CASGDPVGNEKLFF,TGTGCCAGCGGTGACCCGGTCGGGAATGAAAAACTGTTTTTT
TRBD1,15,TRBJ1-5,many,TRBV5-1,CASSLGQGPYQPQHF,TGCGCCAGCAGCTTGGGACAGGGGCCATATCAACCCCAGCATTTT
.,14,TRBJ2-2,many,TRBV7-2,CASSPVGTSGELFF,TGTGCCAGCAGCCCGGTCGGGACCTCCGGGGAGCTGTTTTTT
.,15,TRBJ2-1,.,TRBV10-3,CAISGANGVPNEQLF,TGTGCCATCAGTGGGGCTAACGGGGTCCCCAATGAGCAGCTCTTC
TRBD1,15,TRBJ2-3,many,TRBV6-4,CASSENRGGTDTQYF,TGTGCCAGCAGTGAGAACAGGGGGGGCACAGATACGCAGTATTTT
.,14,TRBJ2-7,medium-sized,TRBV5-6,CASSLGDNSYEQYF,TGTGCCAGCAGCTTGGGGGACAACTCCTACGAGCAGTACTTC
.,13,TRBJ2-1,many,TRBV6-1,CASSTSSYNEQFF,TGTGCCAGCAGTACAAGCTCCTACAATGAGCAGTTCTTC
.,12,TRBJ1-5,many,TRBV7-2,CASSQTPQPQHF,TGTGCCAGCAGCCAAACCCCCCAGCCCCAGCATTTT
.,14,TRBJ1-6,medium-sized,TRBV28,CASSRWVSRSPLHF,TGTGCCAGCAGCCGCTGGGTATCTAGATCACCCCTCCACTTT
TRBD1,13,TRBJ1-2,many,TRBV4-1,CASSLGTGEGYTF,TGCGCCAGCAGCCTTGGGACAGGAGAAGGCTACACCTTC
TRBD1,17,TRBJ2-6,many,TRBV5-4,CASSGGQGYSGANVLTF,TGTGCCAGCAGCGGCGGACAGGGATATTCTGGGGCCAACGTCCTGACTTTC
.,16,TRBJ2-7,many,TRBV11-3,CASSLDRGHRSYEQYF,TGTGCCAGCAGCTTAGATCGGGGACACAGGTCCTACGAGCAGTACTTC
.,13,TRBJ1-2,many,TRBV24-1,CATSRGPEGGYTF,TGTGCCACCAGTCGCGGCCCCGAGGGCGGCTACACCTTC
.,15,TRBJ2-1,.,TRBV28,CASSLWELAKDEQFF,TGTGCCAGCAGTTTATGGGAGCTAGCGAAGGATGAGCAGTTCTTC
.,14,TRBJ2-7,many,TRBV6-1,CASSHRVPPYEQYF,TGTGCCAGCAGTCACAGGGTTCCTCCCTACGAGCAGTACTTC
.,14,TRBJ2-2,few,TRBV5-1,CASRLELEGRELFF,TGCGCCAGCAGATTGGAGCTAGAGGGCAGGGAGCTGTTTTTT
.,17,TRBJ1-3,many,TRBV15,CATSRDGGSSSGNTIYF,TGTGCCACCAGCAGAGATGGCGGGTCCAGCTCTGGAAACACCATATATTTT
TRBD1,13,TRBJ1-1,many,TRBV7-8,CASSFQGATEAFF,TGTGCCAGCAGCTTCCAGGGGGCGACTGAAGCTTTCTTT
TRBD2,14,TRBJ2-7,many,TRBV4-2,CASSQALRGGEQYF,TGTGCCAGCAGCCAGGCATTACGCGGGGGCGAGCAGTACTTC
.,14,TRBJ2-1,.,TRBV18,CTSSLGTGELEQFF,TGTACCAGCTCACTTGGCACGGGGGAACTTGAGCAGTTCTTC
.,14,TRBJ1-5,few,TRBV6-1,CTSSARDGSQPQHF,TGTACCAGCAGCGCCAGGGACGGCAGTCAGCCCCAGCATTTT
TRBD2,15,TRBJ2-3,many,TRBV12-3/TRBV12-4,CASSMTSGGPGGQYF,TGTGCCAGCAGTATGACTAGCGGGGGTCCGGGGGGGCAGTATTTT
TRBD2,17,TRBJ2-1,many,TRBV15,CATSREKRLAVYNEQFF,TGTGCCACCAGCAGAGAAAAAAGACTAGCGGTCTACAATGAGCAGTTCTTC
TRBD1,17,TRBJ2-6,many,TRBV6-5,CASSYSTGEAGANVLTF,TGTGCCAGCAGTTACTCCACAGGGGAAGCTGGGGCCAACGTCCTGACTTTC
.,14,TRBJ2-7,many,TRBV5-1,CASSPQPSSYEQYF,TGCGCCAGCAGTCCCCAGCCGTCTAGCTACGAGCAGTACTTC
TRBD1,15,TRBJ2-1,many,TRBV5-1,CASSSLGQYSDEQFF,TGCGCCAGCAGCTCCCTGGGACAGTACTCGGATGAGCAGTTCTTC
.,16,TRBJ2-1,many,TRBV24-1,CATSDLYGEGDNEQFF,TGTGCCACCAGTGATTTGTACGGAGAAGGGGACAATGAGCAGTTCTTC
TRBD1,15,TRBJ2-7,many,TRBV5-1,CASSLGTGNSYEQYF,TGCGCCAGCAGCTTGGGGACAGGGAACTCCTACGAGCAGTACTTC
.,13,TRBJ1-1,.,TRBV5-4,CASRPGVVTEAFF,TGTGCCAGCAGACCAGGGGTGGTCACTGAAGCTTTCTTT